The TCR beta chain described here comes from a study of vaccination effects on CD4 cells after COVID-19. Study-level information: They grew over 1.5 million PBMC in each well, adding approximately 10 IU/ml IL-2 and about 9.5 ug/ml peptides.

Culturing for about 9 days preceded CD4+ T cell isolation. Either the BNT162b2 or mRNA-1273 vaccine was given to participants in two doses. General observations from the study: Marked clonal contraction of infection- and vaccine-induced clones was seen late after vaccination.

Germline CDR1 reads SGHRS; CDR2 reads YFSETQ. The CDR3 runs 13 residues. Trimming removed 4 bases at V and 6 bases at J, with 12 bases between. Assay: immunoSEQ multiplex PCR; the TCRdb copy retains only in-frame clones and omits some. The table includes about 45,000 clones, about three quarters detected once. To note about this clone: Its antigen is unidentified.

This sequence joins TRBV5-1 and TRBJ2-3, with D hard to call. The starting material was CD4+ T cells from PBMCs cultured without peptide, obtained after COVID-19 vaccination. This clonotype was sampled from a human donor who received a COVID-19 vaccine. The CDR3 nucleotides read TGCGCCAGCAGCCTGATTCTAGGGGATACGCAGTATTTT. As protein: CASSLILGDTQYF.